These 23 T cell receptor beta chains were sequenced from one sample in a study of STAT5B mutations in CD4+ large granular lymphocyte leukemia (dated 2022 in TCRdb). The library was produced with the immunoSEQ multiplex PCR assay. TCRdb obtained this table from immuneACCESS and retained in-frame rearrangements with V and J assigned. These tables miss some clones; where compared with another copy, unresolved V genes account for less than half of the shortfall, and the remainder is unexplained. The sample profile shows tens of thousands of clones; around 72% of them were found once. The top ten hold around 0.5% of the sample. Sequenced material: CD4+ T cells from blood buffy coats. These receptors came from a human donor in good health.

The chain has TRBV5-6 and TRBJ2-2; D unresolved. Germline loops: CDR1 SGHDT, CDR2 YYEEEE. V lost 2 bases and J 0 bases, leaving 8 bases between the germline ends. CDR3 length: 15 amino acids. CDR3 residues: CASSFLGANTGELFF. The DNA of the CDR3 is TGTGCCAGCAGCTTTCTAGGCGCGAACACCGGGGAGCTGTTTTTT.

The chain has TRBV19 and TRBJ1-2; a possible D gene is TRBD1 (5 bases). The CDR3 covers 14 residues. V was trimmed by 5 bases and J by 1 base, leaving 11 bases between them. Per germline, CDR1 LNHDA and CDR2 SQIVND (reference sequence). The CDR3 is CASSAGLNNYGYTF. For the CDR3, the DNA is TGTGCCAGTAGTGCGGGGCTGAATAACTATGGCTACACCTTC.

This clone was found a few times. The rearrangement joins TRBV7-2 to TRBJ2-3; D is ambiguous. The CDR3 loop spans 11 amino acids. CDR1 SGHTA and CDR2 FQGNSA come from the germline V gene. The V and J ends lost 3 bases and 2 bases respectively, with 0 bases between them. CDR3 in DNA: TGTGCCAGCAGCTTCACAGATACGCAGTATTTT. It is translated as CASSFTDTQYF.

The chain is built from TRBV7-7 and TRBJ2-2, with D perhaps TRBD1 (8 bases). Looked up from germline, CDR1 is SSHAT and CDR2 is FNYEAQ (reference sequence). The CDR3 spans 15 residues. With 3 bases removed from V and 5 bases from J, the gap between germline ends came to 13 bases. The CDR3: CASSLDREGTGELFF. The CDR3 DNA sequence: TGTGCCAGCAGCTTGGACAGGGAGGGTACCGGGGAGCTGTTTTTT.

This sequence joins TRBV11-3 and TRBJ2-7; unclear D gene. The CDR3 sequence is 14 residues long. Trimming cost V 3 bases and J 0 bases, with 9 bases left between them. CDR1 SGHNT and CDR2 YENEEA come from the germline V gene. The CDR3: CASSLQVRSYEQYF. The CDR3 DNA is TGTGCCAGCAGCTTGCAGGTCCGCTCCTACGAGCAGTACTTC.

The chain links TRBV7-9 to TRBJ2-5, with 7 bases aligning to TRBD2. The V gene end was trimmed by 5 bases and the J gene end by 1 base; junction bases not matched to a gene: 10. The CDR3 is made up of 16 amino acids. Germline assignment: CDR1 SEHNR and CDR2 FQNEAQ (reference sequence). This CDR3 is CASSPDLRGTQETQYF. The CDR3 nucleotides read TGTGCCAGCAGCCCTGACTTGCGGGGGACCCAAGAGACCCAGTACTTC.

The genes are TRBV7-2 and TRBJ2-3; the match to TRBD2 covers 8 bases. The CDR3 covers 15 residues. V lost 4 bases to trimming and J lost 1 base; unmatched junction nucleotides: 4. Germline CDR1 reads SGHTA; CDR2 reads FQGNSA. This CDR3 reads CASSWAGGGTDTQYF. The CDR3 region has the DNA TGTGCCAGCAGCTGGGCGGGGGGCGGCACAGATACGCAGTATTTT. Using reference TRBV7-2 and TRBJ2-3 for the parts outside the CDR3, the full variable domain is GAGVSQSPSNKVTEKGKDVELRCDPISGHTALYWYRQSLGQGLEFLIYFQGNSAPDKSGLPSDRFSAERTGGSVSTLTIQRTQQEDSAVYLCASSWAGGGTDTQYFGPGTRLTVL.

V and J are TRBV7-8 and TRBJ1-6; no reliable D call. V shed 2 bases and J shed 7 bases, with 18 bases lying between them. The CDR3 is made up of 17 amino acids. The germline CDR1 and CDR2 sequences are SGHVS and FQNEAQ. CDR3 protein: CASSLNSRGQRNSPLHF. In nucleotides, the CDR3 is TGTGCCAGCAGCTTAAATTCTCGTGGGCAGAGAAATTCACCCCTCCACTTT. The variable domain in full, with the rest retrieved from reference TRBV7-8 and TRBJ1-6, is GAGVSQSPRYKVAKRGQDVALRCDPISGHVSLFWYQQALGQGPEFLTYFQNEAQLDKSGLPSDRFFAERPEGSVSTLKIQRTQQEDSAVYLCASSLNSRGQRNSPLHFGNGTRLTVT.

The V call is TRBV6-4, the J call TRBJ2-1; tentatively, D is TRBD2 (6 bases). CDR1 and CDR2 from the germline V gene are MRHNA and SNTAGT. The V end was cut by 5 bases, the J end by 7 bases, with 18 bases between. The CDR3 covers 15 residues. CDR3 DNA: TGTGCCAGCAGTAGGGACTTTAGAGAGAGGAATGAGCAGTTCTTC. Translation gives CASSRDFRERNEQFF.

The rearrangement uses TRBV11-2 and TRBJ2-5; no reliable D call. CDR3 length equals 15 residues. V gave up 0 bases and J gave up 5 bases, with 13 bases separating them. In germline, CDR1 is SGHAT, CDR2 FQNNGV. The CDR3 region has the DNA TGTGCCAGCAGCTTAGATGGCCCGGAATTGGAGACCCAGTACTTC. Translating gives CASSLDGPELETQYF.

This chain connects TRBV28 to TRBJ2-3, with TRBD2 identical over 8 bases. This CDR3 has 18 residues. V dropped 5 bases and J dropped 7; count of bases not matched to a gene: 20. Germline loops: CDR1 MDHEN, CDR2 SYDVKM. The CDR3 sequence is CASSTSSAGEGGGYTQYF. The CDR3 DNA follows: TGTGCCAGCAGTACCTCTTCAGCGGGAGAAGGGGGTGGGTATACGCAGTATTTT.

Only one count was recorded for this clone. The gene calls are TRBV10-3 and TRBJ2-3; 7 bases are shared with TRBD2. Looked up from germline, CDR1 is ENHRY and CDR2 is SYGVKD. The trim removed 11 bases at V and 0 bases at J, leaving 8 bases unmatched. The CDR3 is 14 residues long. CDR3: CASERGGSTDTQYF. The CDR3 DNA is TGTGCCTCGGAGCGGGGTGGGAGCACAGATACGCAGTATTTT.

CDR3 amino acids: CASAATVINEKLFF. The DNA for the CDR3 is TGTGCCAGCGCAGCGACGGTAATTAATGAAAAACTGTTTTTT. J is TRBJ1-4 and V is TRBV6-5; no clear D. The CDR3 is made up of 14 amino acids. The V end was cut by 8 bases, the J end by 4 bases, with 14 bases between. Germline-derived CDR1 and CDR2 are MNHEY and SVGAGI.

This clone was recorded a few times. The V call is TRBV4-2, the J call TRBJ2-7; 9 nucleotides match TRBD1. The CDR3 extends over 15 amino acids. In germline, CDR1 is LGHNA, CDR2 YNFKEQ. The ends lost 5 bases at V and 0 bases at J; junction bases unmatched: 5. The CDR3 DNA reads TGTGCCAGCAGCGGGGGACAGGGAAGCTCCTACGAGCAGTACTTC. It encodes CASSGGQGSSYEQYF.

The chain joins TRBV7-9 to TRBJ2-3; 8 bases are shared with TRBD2. CDR1 SEHNR and CDR2 FQNEAQ come from the germline V gene (reference sequence). The CDR3 has 15 residues. V shed 5 bases and J 0 bases; nucleotides not matched to a gene: 4. The CDR3 DNA reads as TGTGCCAGCAGCACCGGGGGGGGTAGCACAGATACGCAGTATTTT. Amino acid sequence: CASSTGGGSTDTQYF. Full variable domain (rest looked up from reference TRBV7-9 and TRBJ2-3): DTGVSQNPRHKITKRGQNVTFRCDPISEHNRLYWYRQTLGQGPEFLTYFQNEAQLEKSRLLSDRFSAERPKGSFSTLEIQRTEQGDSAMYLCASSTGGGSTDTQYFGPGTRLTVL.

The gene calls are TRBV6-5 and TRBJ1-4; D may be TRBD1 (5 bases). Germline V gives CDR1 MNHEY, CDR2 SVGAGI. V lost 0 bases, J lost 2 bases, and 7 bases lay in between. The CDR3 totals 15 residues. The CDR3 DNA is TGTGCCAGCAGTTACTCCAGGGTTACTAATGAAAAACTGTTTTTT. Translating it yields CASSYSRVTNEKLFF.

The table lists this clone with a few counts. The V and J genes are TRBV27 and TRBJ2-1, with 9 nucleotides matching TRBD2. The ends lost 3 bases at V and 4 bases at J; junction bases unmatched: 1. The V gene's germline CDR1 is MNHEY and CDR2 SMNVEV (reference sequence). The CDR3 loop spans 14 amino acids. The CDR3 here is CASSFLAGYNEQFF. The CDR3 DNA follows: TGTGCCAGCAGTTTTCTAGCGGGGTACAATGAGCAGTTCTTC.

The J gene is TRBJ2-3, the V gene TRBV10-2; the match to TRBD2 covers 11 bases. Germline V gives CDR1 WSHSY, CDR2 SAAADI. This CDR3 region has 13 residues. V shed 7 bases and J 5 bases; nucleotides not matched to a gene: 2. The DNA for the CDR3 is TGCGCCAGCATTCTAGCGGGAGGAGATACGCAGTATTTT. Protein: CASILAGGDTQYF.

The rearrangement joins TRBV5-6 to TRBJ2-7, with 8 bases identical to TRBD1. The V gene end was trimmed by 4 bases and the J gene end by 5 bases; junction bases not matched to a gene: 5. From germline, CDR1 is SGHDT and CDR2 YYEEEE. CDR3 length equals 13 residues. DNA of the CDR3: TGTGCCAGCAGCCGTGTACAGGGGGACGAGCAGTACTTC. It translates to CASSRVQGDEQYF.

This clone has a single count. This chain joins TRBV18 and TRBJ2-2; TRBD1 matches at 10 bases. The germline CDR1 and CDR2 sequences are KGHSH and LQKENI. V shed 1 base and J 7 bases; nucleotides not matched to a gene: 6. There are 16 residues in the CDR3. CDR3 nucleotide sequence: TGTGCCAGCTCACCACAGTCGACAGGGGGCTTCGGGGAGCTGTTTTTT. This gives the protein CASSPQSTGGFGELFF.

The V gene is TRBV5-1, the J gene TRBJ1-1; D is perhaps TRBD1 (6 bases). Germline CDR1 is SGHRS and CDR2 is YFSETQ. The CDR3 length is 18 residues. The V end lost 0 bases, the J end lost 0 bases, and 18 bases lay between the germline ends. The CDR3 DNA follows: TGCGCCAGCAGCTTGGTTGTTGGGGGCGTTGGAATGAACACTGAAGCTTTCTTT. Its translation: CASSLVVGGVGMNTEAFF.

The genes are TRBV7-9 and TRBJ2-7; 7 bases agree with TRBD1. There are 14 residues in the CDR3. Germline V gene lookup returns CDR1 SEHNR and CDR2 FQNEAQ (reference sequence). Trimming at V came to 4 bases and at J to 5 bases, leaving 8 bases not matched to a gene. DNA for the CDR3: TGTGCCAGCAGCTATCCGGGACAGCCCCACGAGCAGTACTTC. Its protein is CASSYPGQPHEQYF.

This clone was seen only a few times. The chain uses TRBV7-9 and TRBJ1-1; TRBD1 might be the D (5 bases). Germline V gives CDR1 SEHNR, CDR2 FQNEAQ (reference sequence). Deletions cut 0 bases from V and 4 bases from J, with 12 bases between. The CDR3 contains 15 residues. CDR3: CASSLAAQGVTEAFF. CDR3 sequence (DNA): TGTGCCAGCAGCTTAGCGGCCCAGGGAGTCACTGAAGCTTTCTTT. Drawing the rest from reference TRBV7-9 and TRBJ1-1, the complete variable domain is DTGVSQNPRHKITKRGQNVTFRCDPISEHNRLYWYRQTLGQGPEFLTYFQNEAQLEKSRLLSDRFSAERPKGSFSTLEIQRTEQGDSAMYLCASSLAAQGVTEAFFGQGTRLTVV.